These 5 T cell receptor beta chains share one sample of origin, sequenced in a study of vaccination and CD4 T cells after COVID-19. These receptors have no known antigen. The treatment is: approximately 9-day PBMC culture with coronavirus spike peptide pools or control peptides (ViraFEST assay). The study sequenced cultured CD4+ T cell DNA using the Oncomine TCR Beta short-read assay. TCRdb called the PCR reads again in MiXCR, with one record for every CDR3 protein. The sample has about 20,000 distinct CDR3 sequences, less than 55% seen once. The sample consisted of CD4+ T cells from blood, cultured in vitro. These receptors were taken from a human donor who had recovered from COVID-19.

The gene calls are TRBV20-1 and TRBJ1-5, with D possibly matching TRBD1 (5 bases). Trimming pared 5 bases from V and 7 bases from J, leaving 12 bases between. This CDR3 contains 12 residues. Germline lookup yields CDR1 DFQATT and CDR2 SNEGSKA (reference sequence). The CDR3 reads CSARGLGQPQHF. The DNA of the CDR3 is TGCAGTGCTCGGGGGTTGGGGCAGCCCCAGCATTTT.

This chain's CDR3 is CASSLESSGTEAFF. The CDR3 DNA reads as TGTGCCAGCAGCTTAGAATCCAGTGGCACTGAAGCTTTCTTT. The chain joins TRBV11-3 to TRBJ1-1, with no clear D. CDR3 length: 14 amino acids. Trimming removed 0 bases at V and 4 bases at J, with 9 bases between. In germline, CDR1 is SGHNT, CDR2 YENEEA.

This clonotype was observed a few times. The chain links TRBV5-4 to TRBJ2-7, with D maybe TRBD1 (6 bases). Germline V gene lookup returns CDR1 SGHNT and CDR2 YYREEE (reference sequence). V was shortened by 3 bases and J by 6 bases, with 10 bases between the two germline ends. CDR3 size: 12 residues. The CDR3: CASSWGQSEQYF. CDR3 bases: TGTGCCAGCAGCTGGGGACAATCCGAGCAGTACTTC.

This chain links TRBV6-1 with TRBJ2-2; possible D gene TRBD2, 5 bases. Deletions cut 6 bases from V and 2 bases from J, with 13 bases between. Germline assignment: CDR1 MNHNS and CDR2 SASEGT. This CDR3 spans 15 amino acids. The CDR3, as DNA: TGTGCCAGCAGCCCCGGACTCGGAAACACCGGGGAGCTGTTTTTT. The encoded protein is CASSPGLGNTGELFF.

This clonotype was seen more than once but under ten times. The chain combines TRBV5-1 with TRBJ1-1; D gene uncertain. Germline V gives CDR1 SGHRS, CDR2 YFSETQ. The CDR3 spans 15 residues. With 0 bases removed from V and 1 base from J, the gap between germline ends came to 10 bases. The chain's CDR3 is CASSLDPGGNTEAFF. CDR3 nucleotides: TGCGCCAGCAGCTTGGATCCGGGAGGGAACACTGAAGCTTTCTTT.